These 3 T cell receptor beta chains were sequenced from one sample in a study of T-cell memory formation after mild COVID-19. MiXCR, run by TCRdb on the 5' RACE reads, gives a single entry per CDR3 protein. The top ten hold 2% to 2.5% of the sample, which has over 120,000 distinct CDR3 sequences, approximately 6% seen once. The sample consisted of PBMCs or a T cell subset sorted from them (not recorded which). These receptors were taken from an adult woman who had mild COVID-19 (a few samples of this study predate the infection). Cell type and time point are not known.

The chain employs TRBV7-2 and TRBJ2-7; D may be TRBD2 (6 bases). V lost 2 bases and J 0 bases, leaving 11 bases between the germline ends. This CDR3 is built from 15 residues. Germline CDR1 is SGHTA and CDR2 is FQGNSA. The CDR3 loop is CASSLKSGLSYEQYF. The CDR3 DNA reads TGTGCCAGCAGCTTAAAAAGCGGGCTCTCCTACGAGCAGTACTTC.

This clonotype was counted a few times. The chain is built from TRBV4-2 and TRBJ1-3; 10 nucleotides agree with TRBD1. The CDR3 length is 18 residues. CDR1 and CDR2 (germline): LGHNA, YNFKEQ. V dropped 1 base and J dropped 0; count of bases not matched to a gene: 6. CDR3 amino acids: CASSQGTGGPNSGNTIYF. CDR3 coding DNA: TGTGCCAGCAGCCAAGGGACAGGGGGACCAAACTCTGGAAACACCATATATTTT.

This clonotype was seen a handful of times. The DNA of the CDR3 is TGTGCCAGCCTCAGAAGCACAGATACGCAGTATTTT. Amino acid sequence: CASLRSTDTQYF. V and J are TRBV12-3 or TRBV12-4 and TRBJ2-3; D is unresolved. Trimming stripped 8 bases from V and 0 bases from J, with 6 bases between. CDR3 length: 12 residues.